This entry lists 30 T cell receptor beta chains sequenced from one sample in a study of control samples from healthy donors and cancer patients. Produced via immunoSEQ multiplex PCR; TCRdb's table is partial and in-frame only. The sample has more than 50,000 clones, roughly 88% seen once; the top ten hold approximately 3.8%. Specimen: blood. The source of these receptors is a man aged 45 to 65 in good health.

The genes are TRBV7-6 and TRBJ2-7; no firm D call. The CDR3 runs 13 residues. The V end was cut by 8 bases, the J end by 2 bases, with 13 bases between. From germline, CDR1 is SGHVS and CDR2 FNYEAQ. The chain's CDR3 is CASAEGPPYEQYF. The CDR3 DNA is TGTGCCAGCGCGGAAGGGCCTCCCTACGAGCAGTACTTC.

This rearrangement joins TRBV18 to TRBJ1-1; TRBD1 is a possible D gene (6 bases). The CDR3 has 17 amino acids. V was pared by 4 bases and J by 0 bases, with 18 bases between. Looked up from germline, CDR1 is KGHSH and CDR2 is LQKENI. The CDR3 sequence: CASSLSQQGLMNTEAFF. CDR3 sequence (DNA): TGTGCCAGCTCACTAAGCCAACAGGGCCTAATGAACACTGAAGCTTTCTTT.

This sequence joins TRBV6-5 and TRBJ2-7; tentatively, D is TRBD2 (5 bases). From germline, CDR1 is MNHEY and CDR2 SVGAGI. The CDR3 loop spans 14 amino acids. Deletions cut 7 bases from V and 0 bases from J, with 13 bases between. CDR3 DNA sequence: TGTGCCAGCAACAGAGGTGGAGGCTCCTACGAGCAGTACTTC. Its protein is CASNRGGGSYEQYF.

The CDR3 DNA reads as TGTGCCAGCAGTTTAAGGGAGCCCTACAATGAGCAGTTCTTC. Its translation: CASSLREPYNEQFF. The genes are TRBV28 and TRBJ2-1; TRBD2 is a possible D gene (5 bases). V gave up 2 bases and J gave up 2 bases, with 7 bases separating them. Germline V gene data show CDR1 as MDHEN and CDR2 as SYDVKM. CDR3 size: 14 residues.

This chain links TRBV19 with TRBJ2-3, with D tentatively TRBD1 (6 bases). From germline, CDR1 is LNHDA and CDR2 SQIVND (reference sequence). The CDR3 runs to 13 residues. Between the trimmed V and J ends, which lost 1 base and 4 bases, there was a span of 6 bases. The CDR3 bases are TGTGCCAGTAGTATAGCAGGGGCAGATACGCAGTATTTT. It codes for CASSIAGADTQYF.

V gene TRBV6-5 combines with J gene TRBJ2-1; D remains unclear. CDR3 length equals 13 residues. CDR1 MNHEY and CDR2 SVGAGI come from the germline V gene. V shed 3 bases and J shed 1 base, with 4 bases lying between them. The CDR3 region is CASSYRSYNEQFF. The CDR3 DNA reads TGTGCCAGCAGTTATAGGTCCTACAATGAGCAGTTCTTC.

For this clone: A much more abundant neighbour one base away suggests this may be a read error. In the same sample, other DNA sequences code for this CDR3. The rearrangement uses TRBV7-9 and TRBJ1-4; no reliable D call. Germline V CDR1 and CDR2: SEHNR, FQNEAQ (reference sequence). The CDR3 is 11 amino acids. The V end lost 3 bases, the J end lost 7 bases, and 3 bases lay between the germline ends. The CDR3 DNA is TGTGCCAGCAGCTTCTCTGAAAAACTGTTTTTT. It encodes CASSFSEKLFF.

The chain couples TRBV6-5 to TRBJ1-6; tentatively, D is TRBD1 (6 bases). This CDR3 is built from 14 residues. The germline gives CDR1 MNHEY, CDR2 SVGAGI. V was cut by 4 bases and J by 7 bases, with 11 bases left in between. The CDR3 bases are TGTGCCAGCAGTTCCGGGACACCAAATTCACCCCTCCACTTT. Its translation is CASSSGTPNSPLHF.

The chain recombines TRBV4-1 with TRBJ2-3, with 8 bases lining up with TRBD2. The CDR3 length is 15 residues. CDR1 is MGHRA, CDR2 YSYEKL, per germline. The ends lost 1 base at V and 5 bases at J; junction bases unmatched: 5. The CDR3 protein is CASSQAGLALDTQYF. The CDR3 nucleotides read TGCGCCAGCAGCCAAGCAGGACTAGCTCTAGATACGCAGTATTTT.

The chain carries TRBV28 and TRBJ2-1, with 8 nucleotides matching TRBD2. The CDR3 spans 17 residues. The trim removed 6 bases at V and 2 bases at J, leaving 12 bases unmatched. The germline CDR1 and CDR2 sequences are MDHEN and SYDVKM. The DNA for the CDR3 is TGTGCCAGCAGCAGTTTTGGTTCAGCGGGAGCCTACAATGAGCAGTTCTTC. It encodes CASSSFGSAGAYNEQFF.

The CDR3 loop reads CASQNGGYTF. CDR3 nucleotides: TGTGCCAGCCAAAACGGAGGCTACACCTTC. The chain combines TRBV28 with TRBJ1-2, with unresolved D. The CDR3 loop spans 10 amino acids. V was cut by 8 bases and J by 8 bases, with 9 bases left in between. Germline V gene lookup returns CDR1 MDHEN and CDR2 SYDVKM.

The DNA of the CDR3 is TGCAGCGTCGCAGAGGTCTACGAGCAGTACTTC. This codes for CSVAEVYEQYF. The rearrangement uses TRBV29-1 and TRBJ2-7; D is undetermined. Germline lookup yields CDR1 SQVTM and CDR2 ANQGSEA. Trimming left V 6 bases short and J 3 bases short, with 9 bases between. This CDR3 is 11 amino acids long.

This rearrangement joins TRBV5-6 to TRBJ1-4, with D perhaps matching TRBD1 (5 bases). The V gene lost 4 bases and the J gene lost 11 bases, with 9 bases spanning the gap. CDR1 is SGHDT, CDR2 YYEEEE, per germline. CDR3 size: 11 residues. The CDR3 DNA follows: TGTGCCAGCAGCAACAGACAGAAACTGTTTTTT. Its protein is CASSNRQKLFF.

The J gene is TRBJ2-1, the V gene TRBV5-1; 7 positions match TRBD2. CDR3 size: 16 residues. The V gene's germline CDR1 is SGHRS and CDR2 YFSETQ. V was clipped by 4 bases and J by 5 bases; unmatched bases: 12. As DNA, the CDR3 is TGCGCCAGCAGCGCACGGACTAGGACCGTAAACAATGAGCAGTTCTTC. Translated: CASSARTRTVNNEQFF.

This clone appeared a single time. Compared with germline, one end of the junction differs, possibly owing to a read error. This chain connects TRBV3-1 (or the pseudogene TRBV3-2) to TRBJ1-2, with D tentatively TRBD1 (6 bases). CDR1 LGHDT and CDR2 YNNKEL come from the germline V gene (reference sequence). This CDR3 has 15 amino acids. CDR3 protein: CASTQAGAPTLGYTF. The CDR3 DNA reads as TGTGCCAGCACCCAAGCAGGGGCCCCCACTTTAGGATACACCTTC.

This clone was seen once. The chain links TRBV5-4 to TRBJ1-6; TRBD1 is a possible D gene (5 bases). V lost 2 bases and J lost 7, with 10 bases in between. CDR1 and CDR2 (germline): SGHNT, YYREEE (reference sequence). The CDR3 has 14 amino acids. CDR3 loop: CASSFGDGNSPLHF. The CDR3 nucleotides are TGTGCCAGCAGCTTTGGGGACGGAAATTCACCCCTCCACTTT. The variable domain in full, with the rest retrieved from reference TRBV5-4 and TRBJ1-6, is ETGVTQSPTHLIKTRGQQVTLRCSSQSGHNTVSWYQQALGQGPQFIFQYYREEENGRGNFPPRFSGLQFPNYSSELNVNALELDDSALYLCASSFGDGNSPLHFGNGTRLTVT.

The gene calls are TRBV11-2 and TRBJ2-2, with D perhaps assigned TRBD1 or TRBD2 (5 bases each). Germline assignment: CDR1 SGHAT and CDR2 FQNNGV. The CDR3 has 17 residues. Trimming removed 3 bases at V and 1 base at J, with 15 bases between. CDR3 sequence (DNA): TGTGCCAGCAGCTTCCCACTCCGGGACGTGAACACCGGGGAGCTGTTTTTT. Protein: CASSFPLRDVNTGELFF.

The rearrangement uses TRBV10-3 and TRBJ2-2, with no clear D. Germline-derived CDR1 and CDR2 are ENHRY and SYGVKD. The CDR3 loop spans 13 amino acids. V was pared by 3 bases and J by 3 bases, with 5 bases between. The CDR3 loop reads CAISEPDTGELFF. The CDR3, as DNA: TGTGCCATCAGTGAACCCGACACCGGGGAGCTGTTTTTT.

The V call is TRBV19, the J call TRBJ2-1; no firm D call. This CDR3 contains 12 residues. CDR1 LNHDA and CDR2 SQIVND come from the germline V gene (reference sequence). V lost 8 bases, J lost 7 bases, and 12 bases lay in between. As DNA, the CDR3 is TGTGCCAGTTCTTTGGTGCAGAATGAGCAGTTCTTC. Its protein product is CASSLVQNEQFF.

The chain's CDR3 is CASTPGSSGNTIYF. CDR3 sequence (DNA): TGTGCCAGCACCCCAGGGAGCTCTGGAAACACCATATATTTT. The V call is TRBV28, the J call TRBJ1-3, with TRBD1 as a possible D gene (5 bases). The CDR3 length is 14 residues. Germline CDR1 reads MDHEN; CDR2 reads SYDVKM. Trimming took 7 bases from V and 0 from J, leaving 10 bases between them.

This clone has just one count. The chain links TRBV19 to TRBJ1-5, with 7 bases fitting TRBD1. Germline loops: CDR1 LNHDA, CDR2 SQIVND (reference sequence). The CDR3 consists of 13 residues. The junction had 5 bases not matched to a gene; V was cut back by 7 bases and J by 5 bases. CDR3: CASTRQGDQPQHF. The CDR3 DNA reads TGTGCCAGTACCAGACAGGGAGATCAGCCCCAGCATTTT. Drawing the rest from reference TRBV19 and TRBJ1-5, the complete variable domain is DGGITQSPKYLFRKEGQNVTLSCEQNLNHDAMYWYRQDPGQGLRLIYYSQIVNDFQKGDIAEGYSVSREKKESFPLTVTSAQKNPTAFYLCASTRQGDQPQHFGDGTRLSIL.

The CDR3 sequence: CASRDSEQYF. CDR3 bases: TGTGCCAGCAGAGATAGCGAGCAGTACTTC. This chain links TRBV28 with TRBJ2-7; D not certain. CDR1 and CDR2 (germline): MDHEN, SYDVKM. The length of the CDR3 is 10 residues. V lost 6 bases, J lost 6 bases, and 6 bases lay in between.

The rearrangement links TRBV19 to TRBJ1-1, with 10 bases matching TRBD1. The germline CDR1 and CDR2 sequences are LNHDA and SQIVND (reference sequence). This CDR3 spans 14 amino acids. V shed 5 bases, J shed 5 bases, and the junction held 5 bases outside the gene matches. The CDR3 DNA is TGTGCCAGTAGTTCGACAGGGGGCTCGACTGAAGCTTTCTTT. This gives the protein CASSSTGGSTEAFF.

DNA of the CDR3: TGTGCCAGCATACACAGGGCGTCCTACAATGAGCAGTTCTTC. Its protein is CASIHRASYNEQFF. V is TRBV7-3 and J is TRBJ2-1, with D possibly being TRBD1 (6 bases). This CDR3 contains 14 residues. Germline V gene lookup returns CDR1 SGHTA and CDR2 FQGTGA. V lost 7 bases and J 1 base, leaving 11 bases between the germline ends.

V and J are TRBV7-2 and TRBJ1-5; D gene uncertain. This CDR3 has 15 residues. Looked up from germline, CDR1 is SGHTA and CDR2 is FQGNSA. The germline V and J ends were trimmed by 6 bases and 3 bases, with 15 bases remaining between them. The CDR3 nucleotides read TGTGCCAGCAGGTGGACCTCGGATGACAATCAGCCCCAGCATTTT. Its translation is CASRWTSDDNQPQHF.

This clone appeared once. V is TRBV28 and J is TRBJ2-3; tentatively, D is TRBD1 (6 bases). The CDR3 sequence is 15 residues long. Deletions cut 4 bases from V and 4 bases from J, with 15 bases between. Germline V gives CDR1 MDHEN, CDR2 SYDVKM. CDR3 amino acids: CASSSPPSGADTQYF. CDR3 bases: TGTGCCAGCAGTTCCCCCCCCTCAGGGGCAGATACGCAGTATTTT.

This clone came up a few times. The chain combines TRBV6-6 with TRBJ2-5, with 10 bases aligning to TRBD1. J lost 7 bases, V lost 5 bases, and 10 bases had no gene match. CDR3 length: 15 residues. From germline, CDR1 is MNHNY and CDR2 SVGAGI (reference sequence). CDR3 region: CASSTGTGEVGTQYF. The CDR3 DNA reads TGTGCCAGCAGTACGGGGACAGGGGAGGTAGGGACCCAGTACTTC.

The chain links TRBV4-2 to TRBJ2-7, with 11 bases matching TRBD2. There are 16 residues in the CDR3. V trimming: 3 bases; J trimming: 0 bases; junction bases outside the gene matches: 4. Germline assignment: CDR1 LGHNA and CDR2 YNFKEQ. The CDR3 region is CASSQRLAGGSYEQYF. The CDR3 region has the DNA TGTGCCAGCAGCCAGAGGCTAGCGGGAGGCTCCTACGAGCAGTACTTC.

The chain links TRBV21-1 to TRBJ2-3. TRBV21-1 is a pseudogene segment. The CDR3 length is 11 residues. This chain's CDR3 is CASSRRAPQYF. CDR3 nucleotide sequence: TGTGCCAGCAGTCGTCGGGCGCCGCAGTATTTT.

The sample holds a few counts of this clone. V gene TRBV6-5 combines with J gene TRBJ2-4; D is perhaps TRBD1 (6 bases). CDR3 size: 15 residues. Trimming left V 10 bases short and J 8 bases short, with 24 bases between. Germline V gene sequence: CDR1 MNHEY, CDR2 SVGAGI. The CDR3 is CATSTDRSVSDIQYF. The CDR3 DNA sequence: TGTGCCACCTCCACCGACAGGTCCGTCAGTGACATTCAGTACTTC.